These 22 T cell receptor beta chains came from one sample sequenced in a study of response to subunit inactivated influenza vaccine. MiXCR, applied by TCRdb to the RT-PCR reads, yields one record per CDR3 protein. The sample records more than 400,000 distinct CDR3 sequences, roughly 9.8% being singletons. The specimen was PBMCs from blood, collected about 6 weeks after vaccination. Receptor source: a man in his fifties who received an inactivated influenza vaccine.

The V gene is TRBV14, the J gene TRBJ1-1; D call uncertain. The CDR3 is 15 amino acids. Germline CDR1 reads SGHDN; CDR2 reads FVKESK. V lost 1 base and J lost 4, with 13 bases in between. CDR3 nucleotides: TGTGCCAGCAGCCAAGCGGTGACTATTCTCACTGAAGCTTTCTTT. Residues: CASSQAVTILTEAFF.

The genes are TRBV5-4 and TRBJ2-5, with a tentative D call TRBD1 (6 bases). The CDR3 covers 15 residues. The V gene lost 1 base and the J gene lost 1 base, with 11 bases spanning the gap. From germline, CDR1 is SGHNT and CDR2 YYREEE (reference sequence). This CDR3 is CASSLSPRGQETQYF. The CDR3 DNA reads as TGTGCCAGCAGCTTGTCTCCCAGGGGCCAAGAGACCCAGTACTTC. The whole variable domain, filled in from reference TRBV5-4 and TRBJ2-5, reads ETGVTQSPTHLIKTRGQQVTLRCSSQSGHNTVSWYQQALGQGPQFIFQYYREEENGRGNFPPRFSGLQFPNYSSELNVNALELDDSALYLCASSLSPRGQETQYFGPGTRLLVL.

In DNA, the CDR3 is TGTGCCACCAGCAGGCCAGGGTTCGGCTACAATGAGCAGTTCTTC. This encodes CATSRPGFGYNEQFF. The rearrangement joins TRBV15 to TRBJ2-1; weak D call: TRBD1 (5 bases). CDR1 and CDR2 from the germline V gene are LNHNV and YYDKDF (reference sequence). Between the trimmed V and J ends, which lost 3 bases and 3 bases, there was a span of 12 bases. This CDR3 is built from 15 residues.

This clonotype was seen many times. In DNA, the CDR3 is TGTGCCAGCAGCTTAGACAGTCTCTCCTACAATGAGCAGTTCTTC. It is translated as CASSLDSLSYNEQFF. The chain combines TRBV7-6 with TRBJ2-1; D is uncertain. The germline V and J ends were trimmed by 1 base and 0 bases, with 7 bases remaining between them. Germline V gene lookup returns CDR1 SGHVS and CDR2 FNYEAQ. This CDR3 has 15 amino acids. Full variable domain (missing parts from reference TRBV7-6 and TRBJ2-1): GAGVSQSPRYKVTKRGQDVALRCDPISGHVSLYWYRQALGQGPEFLTYFNYEAQQDKSGLPNDRFSAERPEGSISTLTIQRTEQRDSAMYRCASSLDSLSYNEQFFGPGTRLTVL.

There are many counts of this clonotype. The chain is built from TRBV5-1 and TRBJ2-3; TRBD2 matches at 7 bases. CDR3 length: 15 residues. Unmatched junction bases numbered 4, after V lost 1 base and J lost 2 bases. Germline lookup yields CDR1 SGHRS and CDR2 YFSETQ. The CDR3 sequence is CASSLSGTDTDTQYF. The CDR3 DNA is TGCGCCAGCAGCTTGAGCGGGACCGACACAGATACGCAGTATTTT.

This chain connects TRBV12-3 or TRBV12-4 to TRBJ2-3; D is possibly TRBD1 or TRBD2 (6 bases each). V was shortened by 6 bases and J by 2 bases, with 21 bases between the two germline ends. The CDR3 consists of 17 residues. DNA for the CDR3: TGTGCCAGCAGCGGGGGAGGTAGGGGGGCCAACACAGATACGCAGTATTTT. Protein sequence: CASSGGGRGANTDTQYF.

This chain links TRBV5-1 with TRBJ1-2; 7 bases map to TRBD1. The trim removed 2 bases at V and 7 bases at J, leaving 2 bases unmatched. The CDR3 loop spans 12 amino acids. Germline CDR1 and CDR2: SGHRS and YFSETQ. In DNA, the CDR3 is TGCGCCAGCAGCTTCGACAGGGCTGGCTACACCTTC. The encoded protein is CASSFDRAGYTF.

This clonotype was counted ten times or more. The chain's CDR3 is CASSPVPYEQYF. CDR3 nucleotides: TGTGCCAGCTCACCAGTGCCCTACGAGCAGTACTTC. This sequence joins TRBV18 and TRBJ2-7, with D uncertain. Germline V lookup: CDR1 KGHSH, CDR2 LQKENI. The CDR3 runs to 12 residues. V was shortened by 2 bases and J by 2 bases, with 4 bases between the two germline ends.

This clonotype was recorded at least ten times. The chain has TRBV12-3 or TRBV12-4 and TRBJ2-1, with D possibly being TRBD2 (6 bases). V dropped 4 bases and J dropped 0 bases, with 16 bases sitting between them. This CDR3 region has 17 residues. As DNA, the CDR3 is TGTGCCAGCAGTTCCTACGGGACTTTCAGCTCCTACAATGAGCAGTTCTTC. Encoded protein: CASSSYGTFSSYNEQFF.

The CDR3 nucleotides are TGCAGTGCTAGAGATCTGACAGGCTCCTACGAGCAGTACTTC. Residues: CSARDLTGSYEQYF. The chain recombines TRBV20-1 with TRBJ2-7; possible D gene TRBD1, 6 bases. V was cut by 0 bases and J by 0 bases, with 9 bases left in between. CDR3 length equals 14 residues. Germline loops: CDR1 DFQATT, CDR2 SNEGSKA (reference sequence).

This clonotype turned up a few times. The chain couples TRBV12-3 or TRBV12-4 to TRBJ2-7; D is ambiguous. Trimming cost V 5 bases and J 0 bases, with 11 bases left between them. The CDR3 runs 14 residues. CDR3 in DNA: TGTGCCAGCAGTCGATCGACATCCTCCTACGAGCAGTACTTC. This gives the protein CASSRSTSSYEQYF.

The sample holds many counts of this clonotype. This rearrangement joins TRBV20-1 to TRBJ2-2, with TRBD2 identical over 9 bases. The trim removed 5 bases at V and 1 base at J, leaving 11 bases unmatched. CDR3 length equals 17 residues. CDR1 is DFQATT, CDR2 SNEGSKA, per germline (reference sequence). DNA of the CDR3: TGCAGTGCTCGAAGCGGGGGGATGCCGCAGAACACCGGGGAGCTGTTTTTT. This encodes CSARSGGMPQNTGELFF.

This clonotype was detected a few times. CDR3 sequence reads: CASSLVGSRPSYNEQFF. CDR3 DNA: TGTGCCAGCAGTTTAGTGGGTAGCCGACCCTCCTACAATGAGCAGTTCTTC. This rearrangement joins TRBV12-3 or TRBV12-4 to TRBJ2-1; the D is unclear. This CDR3 comprises 17 residues. V was clipped by 1 base and J by 0 bases, with 13 bases between them.

The CDR3 spells CASSQGAGTSGYEQYF. The DNA of the CDR3 is TGCGCCAGCAGCCAAGGCGCCGGGACTAGCGGCTACGAGCAGTACTTC. This chain joins TRBV4-3 and TRBJ2-7, with 11 bases aligning to TRBD2. Losses at the gene ends were 1 base for V and 3 bases for J; bases not matched to a gene: 5. This CDR3 has 16 residues. Germline V lookup: CDR1 LGHNA, CDR2 YSLEER.

A few counts support this clonotype. The V call is TRBV12-3 or TRBV12-4, the J call TRBJ1-5, with D possibly TRBD1 on 5 matching bases. This CDR3 has 13 residues. V dropped 5 bases and J dropped 5 bases, with 10 bases sitting between them. The CDR3 nucleotides read TGTGCCAGCAGTGGGGACTGGTATCAGCCCCAGCATTTT. It yields the protein CASSGDWYQPQHF.

This clonotype has a handful of counts. This sequence joins TRBV5-1 and TRBJ2-1, with TRBD2 matching 11 bases. Germline values: CDR1 SGHRS, CDR2 YFSETQ. The ends lost 4 bases at V and 3 bases at J; junction bases unmatched: 6. The CDR3 is 16 residues long. The chain's CDR3 is CASSVTGTSGYNEQFF. DNA of the CDR3: TGCGCCAGCAGCGTGACCGGGACTAGCGGCTACAATGAGCAGTTCTTC.

The genes are TRBV2 and TRBJ1-2; 7 bases agree with TRBD1. J was trimmed by 6 bases and V by 5 bases; bases with no gene match: 3. Germline lookup yields CDR1 SNHLY and CDR2 FYNNEI. CDR3 size: 12 residues. The CDR3 DNA follows: TGTGCCAGCAGTCCTCAGGGGGATGGCTACACCTTC. Its translation: CASSPQGDGYTF.

This clonotype has ten or more counts. V and J are TRBV11-1 and TRBJ2-1; D call uncertain. V lost 4 bases and J lost 9, with 16 bases in between. CDR1 is SGHAT, CDR2 FQDESV, per germline (reference sequence). This CDR3 region has 14 residues. The DNA for the CDR3 is TGTGCCAGCAGCTCGCTGACTGGCTACGTTGAGCAGTTCTTC. Translation gives CASSSLTGYVEQFF.

Only a few counts were recorded for this clonotype. This chain connects TRBV7-6 to TRBJ2-7; possible D gene TRBD2, 5 bases. The CDR3 spans 13 residues. Germline V gene data show CDR1 as SGHVS and CDR2 as FNYEAQ. The V and J ends lost 1 base and 6 bases respectively, with 10 bases between them. The DNA of the CDR3 is TGTGCCAGCAGCTTAGGCACTAGGTCCGAGCAGTACTTC. Amino acid sequence: CASSLGTRSEQYF.

This clonotype showed up just a few times. The CDR3 sequence is CASSTRERGAREAFF. In DNA form, the CDR3 reads TGTGCCAGTAGTACCCGAGAGCGGGGCGCGAGAGAAGCTTTCTTT. This rearrangement joins TRBV19 to TRBJ1-1; D may be TRBD1 (5 bases). Trimming shortened V by 4 bases and J by 8 bases, and 20 bases separated the two germline ends. CDR1 and CDR2 (germline): LNHDA, SQIVND (reference sequence). The CDR3 is 15 residues long.

This clonotype has a count of ten or more. The genes are TRBV6-2 or TRBV6-3 and TRBJ2-7, with D perhaps TRBD2 (6 bases). The V end was cut by 8 bases, the J end by 0 bases, with 11 bases between. The CDR3 contains 13 residues. Germline V lookup: CDR1 MNHEY, CDR2 SVGEGT. CDR3 sequence: CASGTGDSYEQYF. CDR3 nucleotide sequence: TGTGCCAGCGGGACGGGGGACTCCTACGAGCAGTACTTC.

The table lists this clonotype with a few counts. The gene calls are TRBV14 and TRBJ1-4; TRBD1 aligns across 10 bases. The V segment lost 4 bases and the J segment 5 bases; nucleotides outside the gene matches: 13. CDR1 is SGHDN and CDR2 is FVKESK in the germline V gene. The CDR3 runs to 18 residues. The DNA for the CDR3 is TGTGCCAGCAGCCGGAGGGACCCGCTGGGACAGGGGAATGAAAAACTGTTTTTT. Translation: CASSRRDPLGQGNEKLFF.